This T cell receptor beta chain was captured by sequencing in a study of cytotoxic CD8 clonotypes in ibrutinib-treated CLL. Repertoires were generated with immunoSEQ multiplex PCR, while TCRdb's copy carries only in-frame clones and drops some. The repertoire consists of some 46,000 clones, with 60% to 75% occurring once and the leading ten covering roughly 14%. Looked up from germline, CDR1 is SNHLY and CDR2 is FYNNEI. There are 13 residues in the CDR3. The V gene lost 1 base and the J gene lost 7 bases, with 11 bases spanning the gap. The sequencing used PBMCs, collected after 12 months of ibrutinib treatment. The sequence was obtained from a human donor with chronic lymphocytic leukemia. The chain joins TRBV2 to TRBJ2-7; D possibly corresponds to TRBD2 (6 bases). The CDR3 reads CASSEVKGGEQYF. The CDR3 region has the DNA TGTGCCAGCAGTGAAGTAAAGGGAGGTGAGCAGTACTTC.